One sample yielded the 9 T cell receptor beta chains listed below, sequenced in a study of blood T cell repertoires in COVID-19. Produced via immunoSEQ multiplex PCR; TCRdb's table is partial and in-frame only. Of about 88,000 clones in the sample, over 80% are singletons; the top ten hold approximately 10%. Sequences were obtained from peripheral blood. These receptors all come from a man older than 75 with acute or convalescent COVID-19.

The chain links TRBV25-1 to TRBJ2-1, with 7 bases identical to TRBD1. The CDR3 totals 15 residues. After removal of 6 bases from V and 4 bases from J, the junction contained 9 bases not matched to a gene. Germline V gives CDR1 MGHDK, CDR2 SYGVNS. In nucleotides, the CDR3 is TGTGCCAGCAGAACGACGGGGACAGCTTACAATGAGCAGTTCTTC. Protein sequence: CASRTTGTAYNEQFF.

The CDR3 DNA sequence: TGTGCCAGCAGGGGTGAGGGGCGGGGGAACACTGAAGCTTTCTTT. Protein: CASRGEGRGNTEAFF. The chain links TRBV5-6 to TRBJ1-1; weak D call: TRBD1 (5 bases). The germline CDR1 and CDR2 sequences are SGHDT and YYEEEE. Trimming removed 5 bases from V and 1 base from J, with 15 bases in between. This CDR3 is 15 amino acids long.

This clone was recorded once. The rearrangement uses TRBV2 and TRBJ2-5; 9 bases agree with TRBD2. Per germline, CDR1 SNHLY and CDR2 FYNNEI. The CDR3 spans 17 residues. V shed 6 bases, J shed 0 bases, and the junction held 11 bases outside the gene matches. The CDR3 loop is CASSERQAGGYQETQYF. The DNA for the CDR3 is TGTGCCAGCAGCGAACGACAGGCGGGAGGGTACCAAGAGACCCAGTACTTC.

As for this clone: At one of its ends the junction is not consistent with the germline gene, which may arise from a read error. This chain connects TRBV25-1 to TRBJ2-6; D possibly corresponds to TRBD1 (6 bases). This CDR3 is built from 18 residues. Germline V CDR1 and CDR2: MGHDK, SYGVNS. The CDR3 sequence: CASSELGAEVTGANVLTF. The CDR3 nucleotides read TGTGCCAGCAGTGAATTGGGGGCAGAGGTGACTGGGGCCAACGTCCTGACCTTC.

The chain combines TRBV11-2 with TRBJ1-1, with D possibly matching TRBD1 (6 bases). The CDR3 is 12 amino acids. V was trimmed by 7 bases and J by 6 bases, leaving 12 bases between them. Germline values: CDR1 SGHAT, CDR2 FQNNGV. CDR3 sequence: CASNPGHSEAFF. The CDR3 DNA follows: TGTGCCAGCAACCCGGGACACTCTGAAGCTTTCTTT.

This CDR3 is CASSPTRGREETQYF. The DNA of the CDR3 is TGTGCCAGCTCACCGACCAGGGGGCGCGAAGAGACCCAGTACTTC. This chain uses TRBV18 with TRBJ2-5; 8 positions match TRBD1. Germline V lookup: CDR1 KGHSH, CDR2 LQKENI. This CDR3 spans 15 amino acids. The trim removed 3 bases at V and 3 bases at J, leaving 6 bases unmatched.

The CDR3 loop is CASSLEAGGLNEQFF. In DNA form, the CDR3 reads TGTGCCAGCAGCTTAGAGGCGGGGGGCCTAAATGAGCAGTTCTTC. The chain combines TRBV7-2 with TRBJ2-1, with 8 bases fitting TRBD2. With V trimmed by 1 base and J by 7 bases, 6 bases remained unmatched. This CDR3 is 15 amino acids long. Germline values: CDR1 SGHTA, CDR2 FQGNSA.

This rearrangement joins TRBV28 to TRBJ1-3; possibly TRBD1 for D (6 bases). Between the trimmed V and J ends, which lost 8 bases and 0 bases, there was a span of 11 bases. The CDR3 has 14 amino acids. The V gene's germline CDR1 is MDHEN and CDR2 SYDVKM. As DNA, the CDR3 is TGTGCCAGCTGTACAGGGCCCTCTGGAAACACCATATATTTT. This gives the protein CASCTGPSGNTIYF.

This clone appeared once. The chain employs TRBV3-1 (or the pseudogene TRBV3-2) and TRBJ2-1, with 12 positions matching TRBD2. Losses at the gene ends were 4 bases for V and 5 bases for J; bases not matched to a gene: 3. The CDR3 is 15 residues long. From germline, CDR1 is LGHDT and CDR2 YNNKEL (reference sequence). CDR3 amino acids: CASSPGTSGHNEQFF. The CDR3 nucleotides are TGTGCCAGCAGCCCCGGGACTAGCGGGCACAATGAGCAGTTCTTC.